What follows describes a single T cell receptor beta chain. This specimen belongs to a study of blood T cell repertoires in COVID-19. Study-wide background: Samples of COVID-19 (acute and convalescent) were obtained from the United States, Italy and Spain.

Germline loops: CDR1 SGDLS, CDR2 YYNGEE. Trimming shortened V by 3 bases and J by 6 bases, and 7 bases separated the two germline ends. The CDR3 is made up of 13 amino acids. In the source study's methods: Amplification from reference gene primers served as the basis for estimated nucleated cell counts. Repertoires were generated with immunoSEQ multiplex PCR, while TCRdb's copy carries only in-frame clones and drops some. V and J calls and clone size follow that table, whereas D and trimming were derived from the DNA. The sample includes 100,000 to 150,000 clones, about 93% of them seen just once. The gene calls are TRBV9 and TRBJ1-6, with D maybe TRBD1 (5 bases). This TCR came from a man aged 50 to 60 with COVID-19, enrolled during active disease. The sequenced material came from peripheral blood. The CDR3 loop reads CASSDRGNSPLHF. In DNA form, the CDR3 reads TGTGCCAGCAGCGATAGGGGTAATTCACCCCTCCACTTT.